This T cell receptor (beta chain) was captured in a study of technical replicates of blood from a few donors. Per germline, CDR1 SGHKS and CDR2 YYEKEE (reference sequence). This CDR3 comprises 13 residues. V lost 10 bases and J lost 6; bases outside the gene matches: 8. TCRdb's table, derived via immunoSEQ multiplex PCR, lists solely in-frame clones and lacks some. There are 70,000 to 80,000 clones in the sample; around 97% occur only once, and approximately 0.21% lies in the top ten. The TCR originated in a human donor in good health. Sequenced: T cells isolated from PBMCs. The chain employs TRBV5-5 and TRBJ2-2; 8 nucleotides line up with TRBD2. CDR3 DNA sequence: TGTGCCGACAGTTTGGGACTAGCCGGGGAGCTGTTTTTT. Amino acids: CADSLGLAGELFF. Variable domain in full (rest from reference TRBV5-5 and TRBJ2-2): DAGVTQSPTHLIKTRGQQVTLRCSPISGHKSVSWYQQVLGQGPQFIFQYYEKEERGRGNFPDRFSARQFPNYSSELNVNALLLGDSALYLCADSLGLAGELFFGEGSRLTVL.